These 19 T cell receptor beta chains share one sample of origin, sequenced in a study of post-analysis software for immune sequencing data. Overall study findings and caveats: A few TRBV segments (TRBV5-6, TRBV5-1 and TRBV20-1 among them) occurred more frequently in patients than in controls.

Prepared TCR beta cDNA libraries contained unique molecular identifiers. In TCRdb, the PCR reads were re-called with MiXCR into one record per CDR3 protein. This table has 750,000 to 950,000 distinct CDR3 sequences, roughly 58% appearing once. No antigens are known for them. Specimen: blood. The receptors were sampled from a girl under 18 with multiple sclerosis.

This chain connects TRBV27 to TRBJ2-7; 8 bases agree with TRBD2. V trimming: 3 bases; J trimming: 11 bases; junction bases outside the gene matches: 12. CDR3 size: 14 residues. Per the germline V gene, CDR1 is MNHEY and CDR2 is SMNVEV (reference sequence). The CDR3 DNA follows: TGTGCCAGCAGTTTCCAACAATCAGCGGGAGTGGAGTACTTC. Protein product: CASSFQQSAGVEYF.

This clonotype has only a few counts. The rearrangement joins TRBV29-1 to TRBJ2-1, with unresolved D. CDR1 SQVTM and CDR2 ANQGSEA come from the germline V gene. CDR3 length equals 12 residues. V was shortened by 6 bases and J by 4 bases, with 10 bases between the two germline ends. The CDR3, as DNA: TGCAGCGTGGGGTCGGTGTACAATGAGCAGTTCTTC. It translates to CSVGSVYNEQFF.

Of note for this clonotype: At one end, the junction sequence differs from germline, possibly due to a read error. The V call is TRBV12-3 or TRBV12-4, the J call TRBJ2-7; D perhaps matches TRBD2 (6 bases). The CDR3 contains 15 residues. CDR3 sequence: CACRRAGTYSYEQYF. As DNA, the CDR3 is TGTGCCTGCAGGCGGGCAGGGACTTACTCCTACGAGCAGTACTTC.

This chain connects TRBV20-1 to TRBJ2-5, with 10 bases matching TRBD1. The ends lost 2 bases at V and 5 bases at J; junction bases unmatched: 5. CDR1 is DFQATT and CDR2 is SNEGSKA in the germline V gene (reference sequence). The CDR3 runs to 14 residues. The CDR3 bases are TGCAGTGCTAGATCCGGGACAGGGGACGAGACCCAGTACTTC. Translated: CSARSGTGDETQYF.

V usage is TRBV20-1 and J usage is TRBJ2-7; TRBD1 matches at 9 bases. The CDR3 extends over 15 amino acids. V trimming: 6 bases; J trimming: 4 bases; junction bases outside the gene matches: 13. CDR1 is DFQATT, CDR2 SNEGSKA, per germline (reference sequence). This chain's CDR3 is CSARSAQGAEYEQYF. As DNA, the CDR3 is TGCAGTGCCCGCTCCGCACAGGGGGCCGAGTACGAGCAGTACTTC.

This clonotype has just a few counts. The CDR3 region is CSVGGQGSGANVLTF. The CDR3 DNA reads TGCAGCGTTGGGGGACAGGGCTCTGGGGCCAACGTCCTGACTTTC. The rearrangement joins TRBV29-1 to TRBJ2-6; 9 nucleotides line up with TRBD1. CDR1 is SQVTM and CDR2 is ANQGSEA in the germline V gene. With V trimmed by 4 bases and J by 0 bases, 1 base remained unmatched. This CDR3 has 15 residues.

As concerns this clonotype: The junction departs from germline at one end; a sequencing error may be responsible. This CDR3 is CACSEWVAYEQYF. The CDR3, as DNA: TGTGCCTGCAGTGAATGGGTAGCCTACGAGCAGTACTTC. V gene TRBV25-1 combines with J gene TRBJ2-7; D is uncertain. The V gene's germline CDR1 is MGHDK and CDR2 SYGVNS. There are 13 residues in the CDR3.

The chain uses TRBV5-6 and TRBJ1-5, with 7 bases that match TRBD1. J was trimmed by 3 bases and V by 3 bases; bases with no gene match: 12. This CDR3 is built from 17 residues. Germline CDR1 is SGHDT and CDR2 is YYEEEE. The DNA of the CDR3 is TGTGCCAGCAGCTGGGGGACAGATGGGGCGGACAATCAGCCCCAGCATTTT. It encodes CASSWGTDGADNQPQHF. The whole variable domain, filled in from reference TRBV5-6 and TRBJ1-5, reads DAGVTQSPTHLIKTRGQQVTLRCSPKSGHDTVSWYQQALGQGPQFIFQYYEEEERQRGNFPDRFSGHQFPNYSSELNVNALLLGDSALYLCASSWGTDGADNQPQHFGDGTRLSIL.

The V gene is TRBV7-9, the J gene TRBJ1-2, with unresolved D. Trimming shortened V by 6 bases and J by 0 bases, and 5 bases separated the two germline ends. Germline V gene data show CDR1 as SEHNR and CDR2 as FQNEAQ (reference sequence). The CDR3 length is 12 residues. In nucleotides, the CDR3 is TGTGCCAGCAGTCGCACTAACTATGGCTACACCTTC. Translating it yields CASSRTNYGYTF.

This sequence joins TRBV20-1 and TRBJ2-3; D could derive from TRBD1 or TRBD2 (5 bases each). The V gene lost 4 bases and the J gene lost 0 bases, with 11 bases spanning the gap. The CDR3 extends over 14 amino acids. The germline gives CDR1 DFQATT, CDR2 SNEGSKA (reference sequence). CDR3 sequence reads: CSATGPSSTDTQYF. The CDR3 nucleotides read TGCAGTGCTACGGGACCCTCTAGCACAGATACGCAGTATTTT.

The chain uses TRBV12-3 or TRBV12-4 and TRBJ1-5; D not resolved. This CDR3 spans 11 amino acids. The ends were cut back, 6 bases at V and 6 bases at J, with 6 bases in the middle. CDR3 DNA: TGTGCCAGCAGCGAGAGTCAGCCCCAGCATTTT. This codes for CASSESQPQHF.

The chain recombines TRBV12-3 or TRBV12-4 with TRBJ2-7; TRBD1 might be the D (7 bases). This CDR3 is built from 14 residues. The V and J ends lost 6 bases and 5 bases respectively, with 17 bases between them. The DNA of the CDR3 is TGTGCCAGCAGGGGTCAGGGGGGAGGCCACGAGCAGTACTTC. This translates into CASRGQGGGHEQYF.

This clonotype was picked up a small number of times. The V gene is TRBV27, the J gene TRBJ2-4; maybe TRBD2 (5 bases). TRBJ2-7 explains the end of the DNA better; the J call may be wrong. The CDR3 is 13 amino acids. Germline lookup yields CDR1 MNHEY and CDR2 SMNVEV (reference sequence). The CDR3 loop reads CASSHGLKHEQYF. The CDR3 nucleotides read TGTGCCAGCAGTCACGGACTCAAACACGAGCAGTACTTC.

V and J are TRBV5-1 and TRBJ2-7, with 7 nucleotides matching TRBD1. Germline V CDR1 and CDR2: SGHRS, YFSETQ. After removal of 9 bases from V and 2 bases from J, the junction contained 11 bases not matched to a gene. This CDR3 is 14 amino acids long. This chain's CDR3 is CATALGQGAYEQYF. CDR3 nucleotide sequence: TGCGCCACCGCCCTGGGGCAGGGGGCCTACGAGCAGTACTTC. Full variable domain (outside the CDR3, taken from reference TRBV5-1 and TRBJ2-7): KAGVTQTPRYLIKTRGQQVTLSCSPISGHRSVSWYQQTPGQGLQFLFEYFSETQRNKGNFPGRFSGRQFSNSRSEMNVSTLELGDSALYLCATALGQGAYEQYFGPGTRLTVT.

On this clonotype: At one end, the junction sequence differs from germline, possibly due to a read error. The rearrangement joins TRBV10-3 to TRBJ2-5, with a weak D call TRBD2 (6 bases). This CDR3 spans 14 amino acids. Per germline, CDR1 ENHRY and CDR2 SYGVKD. This CDR3 reads CASSYAIEGGQWYF. The CDR3 DNA is TGTGCCAGCAGTTACGCTATTGAGGGAGGCCAGTGGTACTTC.

The CDR3 here is CASSLWGRVLTSEQYF. The CDR3 DNA reads TGTGCCAGCAGTTTATGGGGACGGGTCTTGACGAGCGAGCAGTACTTC. This chain links TRBV27 with TRBJ2-7; tentatively, D is TRBD1 or TRBD2 (5 bases each). The length of the CDR3 is 16 residues. Germline V gene data show CDR1 as MNHEY and CDR2 as SMNVEV (reference sequence). Trimming took 1 base from V and 6 from J, leaving 19 bases between them.

Only a few counts were recorded for this clonotype. The gene calls are TRBV7-6 and TRBJ2-4, with 7 bases matching TRBD1. Germline V gives CDR1 SGHVS, CDR2 FNYEAQ. Trimming took 0 bases from V and 13 from J; bases not matched to a gene: 6. The CDR3 loop spans 13 amino acids. CDR3 region: CASSLARDREQYF. The DNA of the CDR3 is TGTGCCAGCAGCTTAGCGAGGGACAGAGAGCAGTACTTC.

This clonotype was seen a handful of times. At one end the junction does not follow the germline gene, possibly because of a read error. The CDR3 coding sequence is TGTGCCAGCAGTCCCGGACTAGCGGCCCTCTACGAGCAGTACTTC. Protein product: CASSPGLAALYEQYF. The chain carries TRBV5-1 and TRBJ2-7, with 10 bases matching TRBD2. The germline gives CDR1 SGHRS, CDR2 YFSETQ. This CDR3 comprises 15 residues.

This chain uses TRBV20-1 with TRBJ2-1; the D is unclear. V lost 6 bases, J lost 7 bases, and 16 bases lay in between. CDR1 and CDR2 from the germline V gene are DFQATT and SNEGSKA (reference sequence). The CDR3 runs to 13 residues. The CDR3 nucleotides are TGCAGTGCGTCACTCCGAGCGCGGAATGAGCAGTTCTTC. Residues: CSASLRARNEQFF.